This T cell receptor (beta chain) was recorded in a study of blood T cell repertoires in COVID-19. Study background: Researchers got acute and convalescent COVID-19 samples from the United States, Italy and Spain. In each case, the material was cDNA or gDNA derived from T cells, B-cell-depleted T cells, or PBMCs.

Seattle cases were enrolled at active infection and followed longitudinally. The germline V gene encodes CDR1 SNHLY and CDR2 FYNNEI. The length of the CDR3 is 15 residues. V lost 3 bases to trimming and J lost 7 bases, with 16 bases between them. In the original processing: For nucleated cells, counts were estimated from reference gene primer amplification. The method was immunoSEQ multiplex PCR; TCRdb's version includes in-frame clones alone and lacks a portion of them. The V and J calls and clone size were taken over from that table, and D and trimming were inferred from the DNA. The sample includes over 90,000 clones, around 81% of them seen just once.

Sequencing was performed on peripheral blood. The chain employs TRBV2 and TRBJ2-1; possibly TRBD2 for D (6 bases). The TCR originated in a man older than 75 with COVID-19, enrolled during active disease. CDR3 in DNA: TGTGCCAGCAGTGAGATGGGAGGTGAAGGGAATGAGCAGTTCTTC. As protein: CASSEMGGEGNEQFF.